This entry features one TCR beta chain sequence. This entry is derived from a study of shared T cell receptors in the human thymus. Clones were read by immunoSEQ multiplex PCR, and TCRdb kept only the in-frame ones, dropping some. This sample has about 540,000 clones, with about 84% found just once. The CDR3 sequence is 18 residues long. The data also belong to a second study, concerning human thymus T cells. That work states: Resected material from corrective heart surgery provided the thymus tissue analysed. Related research described thymic repertoires that were highly overlapping among unrelated individuals.

Sample: thymocytes. The receptor's source is a boy in the first two years of life with a congenital heart defect. V and J are TRBV21-1 and TRBJ2-7; TRBD1, the table's D call, was not compared with the DNA. TRBV21-1 is a pseudogene locus. CDR3 in amino acids: CASSNDLSRFQSIYEQYF. CDR3 nucleotide sequence: TGTGCCAGCAGCAACGATTTGTCCAGGTTCCAGAGCATCTACGAGCAGTACTTC.